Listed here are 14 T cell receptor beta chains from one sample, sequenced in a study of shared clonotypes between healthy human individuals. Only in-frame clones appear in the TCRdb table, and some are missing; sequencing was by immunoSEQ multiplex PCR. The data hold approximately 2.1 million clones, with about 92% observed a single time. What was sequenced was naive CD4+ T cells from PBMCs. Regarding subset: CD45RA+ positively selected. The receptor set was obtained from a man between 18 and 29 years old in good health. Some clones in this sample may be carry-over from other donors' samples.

The DNA for the CDR3 is TGCGCCAGCAGCTTAAGACAGGGGATCCGAGAGACCCAGTACTTC. Its translation: CASSLRQGIRETQYF. The chain couples TRBV5-1 to TRBJ2-5; 8 bases agree with TRBD1. The CDR3 sequence is 15 residues long. V trimming: 2 bases; J trimming: 4 bases; junction bases outside the gene matches: 7. Germline assignment: CDR1 SGHRS and CDR2 YFSETQ. The variable domain in full, with the rest retrieved from reference TRBV5-1 and TRBJ2-5, is KAGVTQTPRYLIKTRGQQVTLSCSPISGHRSVSWYQQTPGQGLQFLFEYFSETQRNKGNFPGRFSGRQFSNSRSEMNVSTLELGDSALYLCASSLRQGIRETQYFGPGTRLLVL.

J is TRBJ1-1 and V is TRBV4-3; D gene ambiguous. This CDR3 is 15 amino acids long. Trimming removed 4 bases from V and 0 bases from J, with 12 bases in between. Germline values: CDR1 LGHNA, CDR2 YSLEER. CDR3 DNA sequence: TGCGCCAGCAGCCCCCGGGCCAGAATGAACACTGAAGCTTTCTTT. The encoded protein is CASSPRARMNTEAFF.

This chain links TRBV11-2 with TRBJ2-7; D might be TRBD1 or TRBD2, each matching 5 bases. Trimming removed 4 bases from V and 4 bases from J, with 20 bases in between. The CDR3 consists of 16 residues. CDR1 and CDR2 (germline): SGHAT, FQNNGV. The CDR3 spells CASSSPGVGTPYEQYF. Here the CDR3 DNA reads TGTGCCAGCAGCTCGCCGGGCGTGGGGACGCCATACGAGCAGTACTTC.

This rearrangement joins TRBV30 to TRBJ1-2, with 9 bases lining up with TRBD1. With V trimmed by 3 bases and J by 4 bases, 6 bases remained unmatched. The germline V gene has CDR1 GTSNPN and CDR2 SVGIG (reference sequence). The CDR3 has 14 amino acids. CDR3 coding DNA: TGTGCCTGGAGGGGACAGGGTATTTCCTATGGCTACACCTTC. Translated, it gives CAWRGQGISYGYTF.

The CDR3 region has the DNA TGTGCCATCAGTGACTCCCCGGGAGCGGGAGATGAGCAGTTCTTC. The encoded protein is CAISDSPGAGDEQFF. The V gene is TRBV10-3, the J gene TRBJ2-1; 8 nucleotides align to TRBD2. Germline values: CDR1 ENHRY, CDR2 SYGVKD. The CDR3 loop spans 15 amino acids. Trimming cost V 3 bases and J 8 bases; bases outside gene matches: 9.

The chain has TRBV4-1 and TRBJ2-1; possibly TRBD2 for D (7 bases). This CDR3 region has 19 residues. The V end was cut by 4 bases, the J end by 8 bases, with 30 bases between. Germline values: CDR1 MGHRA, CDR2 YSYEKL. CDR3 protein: CASSPNPVGFGGGAYEQFF. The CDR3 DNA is TGCGCCAGCAGCCCCAATCCGGTAGGCTTCGGAGGGGGGGCTTATGAGCAGTTCTTC.

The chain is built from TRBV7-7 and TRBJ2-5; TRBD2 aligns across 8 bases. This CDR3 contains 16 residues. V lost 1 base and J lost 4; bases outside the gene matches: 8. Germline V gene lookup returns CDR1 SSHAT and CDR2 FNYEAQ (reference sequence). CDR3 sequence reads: CASSLGSSGGLETQYF. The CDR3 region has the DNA TGTGCCAGCAGCTTAGGGAGTTCGGGGGGGCTAGAGACCCAGTACTTC.

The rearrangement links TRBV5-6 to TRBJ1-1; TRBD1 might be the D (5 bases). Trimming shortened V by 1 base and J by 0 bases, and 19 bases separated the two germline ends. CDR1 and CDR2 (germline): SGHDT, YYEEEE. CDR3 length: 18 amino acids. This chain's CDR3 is CASSLFRDLPFLNTEAFF. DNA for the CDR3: TGTGCCAGCAGCTTGTTCCGGGACCTACCCTTTCTGAACACTGAAGCTTTCTTT.

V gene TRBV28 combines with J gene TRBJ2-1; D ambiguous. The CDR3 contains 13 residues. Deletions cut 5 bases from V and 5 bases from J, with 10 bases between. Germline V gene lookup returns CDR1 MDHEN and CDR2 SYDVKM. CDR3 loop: CASSLAGDNEQFF. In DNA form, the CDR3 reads TGTGCCAGCAGTCTCGCTGGGGACAATGAGCAGTTCTTC.

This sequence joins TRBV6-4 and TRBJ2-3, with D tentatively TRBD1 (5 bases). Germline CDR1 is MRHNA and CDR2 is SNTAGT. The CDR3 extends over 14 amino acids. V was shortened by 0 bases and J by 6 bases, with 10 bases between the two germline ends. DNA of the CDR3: TGTGCCAGCAGTGACTCGGGGCCGTTGGATACGCAGTATTTT. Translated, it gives CASSDSGPLDTQYF.

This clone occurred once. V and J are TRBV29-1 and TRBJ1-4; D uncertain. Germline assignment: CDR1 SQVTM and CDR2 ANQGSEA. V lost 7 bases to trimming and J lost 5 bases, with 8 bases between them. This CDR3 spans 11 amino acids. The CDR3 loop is CSAFSNEKLFF. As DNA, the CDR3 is TGCAGCGCGTTTTCGAATGAAAAACTGTTTTTT.

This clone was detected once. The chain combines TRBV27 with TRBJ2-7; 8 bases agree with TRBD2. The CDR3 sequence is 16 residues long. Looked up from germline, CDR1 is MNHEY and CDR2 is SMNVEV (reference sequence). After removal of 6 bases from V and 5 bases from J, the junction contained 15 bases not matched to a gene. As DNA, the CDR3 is TGTGCCAGCAGACTTACTTCACTAGCGGAATCGAACGAGCAGTACTTC. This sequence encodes CASRLTSLAESNEQYF.

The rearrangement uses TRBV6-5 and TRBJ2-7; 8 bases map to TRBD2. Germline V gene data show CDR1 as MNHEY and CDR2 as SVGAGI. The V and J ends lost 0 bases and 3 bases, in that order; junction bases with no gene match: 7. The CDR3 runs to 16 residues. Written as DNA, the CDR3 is TGTGCCAGCAGTTACTCGATCCGGGAGGGGAGCTACGAGCAGTACTTC. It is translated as CASSYSIREGSYEQYF.

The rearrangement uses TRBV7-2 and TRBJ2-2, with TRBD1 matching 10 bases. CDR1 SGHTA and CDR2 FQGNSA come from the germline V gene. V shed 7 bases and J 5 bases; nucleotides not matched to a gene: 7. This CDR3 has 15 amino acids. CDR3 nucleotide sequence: TGTGCCAGCATGAGGGACAGGGGAGGGACCGGGGAGCTGTTTTTT. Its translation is CASMRDRGGTGELFF.